This entry concerns a single TCR beta chain. The CDR3 consists of 15 residues. V was clipped by 1 base and J by 6 bases; unmatched bases: 5. Germline V gene lookup returns CDR1 SGHDN and CDR2 FVKESK. PCR amplification relied on 60 Vbeta primers (plus 13 Jbeta primers). Sequenced by immunoSEQ multiplex PCR; TCRdb stores in-frame clones only, minus some. This table holds fewer than 300,000 clones, roughly 88% found once. The sample comes from a study of cytomegalovirus exposure and HLA in healthy donors. The genes are TRBV14 and TRBJ2-1; 8 bases map to TRBD2. Sequenced material: PBMCs. The source is a man in his forties in good health and CMV-seropositive. Written as DNA, the CDR3 is TGTGCCAGCAGCCAAGCCGGGAGGGCTGGCAATGAGCAGTTCTTC. Protein: CASSQAGRAGNEQFF.